Shown below are 32 T cell receptor beta chains from a single sample sequenced in a study of cytomegalovirus exposure and HLA in healthy donors. The PCR used 60 Vbeta and 13 Jbeta primers. TCRdb keeps only in-frame clones here, not all; method: immunoSEQ multiplex PCR. The sample contains 200,000 or so clones, roughly 80% of which appear only once. Sequencing input: PBMCs. The receptor source for this set is a boy younger than 18 in good health and CMV-seronegative.

This chain connects TRBV29-1 to TRBJ2-4, with D tentatively TRBD2 (5 bases). Trimming removed 4 bases from V and 8 bases from J, with 12 bases in between. Germline CDR1 SQVTM, CDR2 ANQGSEA. This CDR3 comprises 12 residues. CDR3 in DNA: TGCAGCGTTGCCATAACGGAGGACATTCAGTACTTC. Translation: CSVAITEDIQYF.

This clone has a single count. The chain couples TRBV9 to TRBJ2-3; 10 nucleotides agree with TRBD2. CDR1 is SGDLS and CDR2 is YYNGEE in the germline V gene. V lost 0 bases to trimming and J lost 0 bases; unmatched junction nucleotides: 7. The CDR3 contains 18 residues. The CDR3 protein is CASSVGPAGGSSTDTQYF. The CDR3 coding sequence is TGTGCCAGCAGCGTAGGCCCAGCGGGGGGGTCTAGCACAGATACGCAGTATTTT.

V usage is TRBV27 and J usage is TRBJ2-1; TRBD1 aligns across 8 bases. CDR3 length: 15 amino acids. Germline CDR1 is MNHEY and CDR2 is SMNVEV (reference sequence). The ends lost 10 bases at V and 9 bases at J; junction bases unmatched: 17. CDR3 amino acids: CATKVRDRILVEQFF. The CDR3 DNA reads as TGTGCCACCAAGGTCCGGGACAGGATTTTAGTTGAGCAGTTCTTC.

This clone showed up just once. The CDR3 DNA is TGTGCCAGCAGTTACCAGACAGGGACTGAAGCTTTCTTT. It translates to CASSYQTGTEAFF. The gene calls are TRBV6-5 and TRBJ1-1; TRBD1 matches at 7 bases. The CDR3 covers 13 residues. Germline V CDR1 and CDR2: MNHEY, SVGAGI. The J segment lost 5 bases and the V segment lost 2 bases, leaving 2 bases of the junction unmatched.

In this sample, this clone turned up once. The V gene is TRBV30, the J gene TRBJ1-3; D remains unclear. The CDR3 has 11 residues. Germline V CDR1 and CDR2: GTSNPN, SVGIG (reference sequence). V dropped 8 bases and J dropped 3 bases, with 8 bases sitting between them. CDR3 DNA: TGTGCCCTCCCCTTTGGAAACACCATATATTTT. Translation: CALPFGNTIYF.

This clone was found once. J is TRBJ1-1 and V is TRBV7-9, with D possibly being TRBD1 (6 bases). CDR3 length: 14 amino acids. Germline assignment: CDR1 SEHNR and CDR2 FQNEAQ (reference sequence). The V gene lost 5 bases and the J gene lost 6 bases, with 16 bases spanning the gap. The CDR3 nucleotides read TGTGCCAGCAGCGGAACCGGGACATTGGCTGAAGCTTTCTTT. Its translation: CASSGTGTLAEAFF.

This chain connects TRBV6-1 to TRBJ2-1, with TRBD1 matching 11 bases. This CDR3 comprises 13 residues. The V and J ends lost 6 bases and 6 bases, in that order; junction bases with no gene match: 1. Per germline, CDR1 MNHNS and CDR2 SASEGT. DNA of the CDR3: TGTGCCAGCAGGGGACAGGGGGTCAATGAGCAGTTCTTC. The encoded protein is CASRGQGVNEQFF.

The chain carries TRBV5-8 and TRBJ1-2; 8 positions match TRBD1. The CDR3 totals 15 residues. Germline V gene sequence: CDR1 SGHTS, CDR2 YDEGEE. V lost 4 bases, J lost 5 bases, and 10 bases stayed unmatched. The CDR3 bases are TGTGCCAGCAGCACCCGACAGGGGATAGGGTATGGCTACACCTTC. This translates into CASSTRQGIGYGYTF.

This rearrangement joins TRBV18 to TRBJ1-5, with 9 bases identical to TRBD1. V was clipped by 3 bases and J by 6 bases; unmatched bases: 9. CDR3 size: 16 residues. Germline CDR1 is KGHSH and CDR2 is LQKENI. DNA for the CDR3: TGTGCCAGCTCACCGACGGACAGGGGCAGGGGTCAGCCCCAGCATTTT. This codes for CASSPTDRGRGQPQHF.

This chain connects TRBV6-6 to TRBJ2-3, with 7 bases aligning to TRBD1. This CDR3 region has 13 residues. After removal of 6 bases from V and 9 bases from J, the junction contained 9 bases not matched to a gene. Germline CDR1 and CDR2: MNHNY and SVGAGI (reference sequence). The CDR3 is CASRTNTGETQYF. The CDR3, as DNA: TGTGCCAGCAGGACCAATACAGGGGAAACGCAGTATTTT.

This sequence joins TRBV5-6 and TRBJ2-7; D perhaps matches TRBD2 (7 bases). CDR3 length: 15 amino acids. Trimming removed 1 base from V and 1 base from J, with 12 bases in between. Germline V lookup: CDR1 SGHDT, CDR2 YYEEEE. CDR3 sequence: CASSLSGTWSYEQYF. DNA for the CDR3: TGTGCCAGCAGCTTGAGCGGGACATGGTCCTACGAGCAGTACTTC.

The chain employs TRBV9 and TRBJ2-2; unclear D gene. V was pared by 4 bases and J by 9 bases, with 10 bases between. This CDR3 region has 12 residues. Germline V gives CDR1 SGDLS, CDR2 YYNGEE. The DNA for the CDR3 is TGTGCCAGCAGCTCACATTTCCGGGAGCTGTTTTTT. Translation gives CASSSHFRELFF.

The V gene is TRBV5-1, the J gene TRBJ2-5; 10 nucleotides align to TRBD2. The end of the DNA aligns better with TRBJ2-7, so the J call may be wrong. The CDR3 has 15 residues. Per the germline V gene, CDR1 is SGHRS and CDR2 is YFSETQ. This CDR3 is CASSLAGVYSYEQYF. The CDR3 region has the DNA TGCGCCAGCAGCCTAGCGGGAGTTTATTCCTACGAGCAGTACTTC.

J is TRBJ2-7 and V is TRBV6-1, with D possibly matching TRBD1 (6 bases). V was pared by 5 bases and J by 0 bases, with 14 bases between. CDR3 length: 15 residues. The germline V gene encodes CDR1 MNHNS and CDR2 SASEGT. This CDR3 reads CASSQNHRVSYEQYF. The CDR3 DNA reads TGTGCCAGCAGTCAGAATCACAGGGTCTCCTACGAGCAGTACTTC.

The DNA of the CDR3 is TGTGCCAGCAGCTCCGCGGGGGGCCCTTATGGCTACACCTTC. Protein sequence: CASSSAGGPYGYTF. The rearrangement links TRBV7-2 to TRBJ1-2, with D possibly TRBD1 on 6 matching bases. Looked up from germline, CDR1 is SGHTA and CDR2 is FQGNSA. V was trimmed by 4 bases and J by 5 bases, leaving 14 bases between them. The CDR3 has 14 amino acids.

This chain connects TRBV19 to TRBJ2-5; TRBD1 is a possible D gene (5 bases). This CDR3 has 13 amino acids. Trimming pared 2 bases from V and 6 bases from J, leaving 10 bases between. The germline CDR1 and CDR2 sequences are LNHDA and SQIVND (reference sequence). CDR3 sequence reads: CASSISRVKTQYF. The CDR3 bases are TGTGCCAGTAGTATATCCAGGGTGAAGACCCAGTACTTC.

V gene TRBV5-8 combines with J gene TRBJ1-1; possible D gene TRBD1, 5 bases. Between the trimmed V and J ends, which lost 7 bases and 1 base, there was a span of 17 bases. The V gene's germline CDR1 is SGHTS and CDR2 YDEGEE. This CDR3 is 15 amino acids long. DNA for the CDR3: TGTGCCAGCGTCGGGCGGGGACGGGAGAACACTGAAGCTTTCTTT. This codes for CASVGRGRENTEAFF.

The chain links TRBV2 to TRBJ1-5; D not certain. Per the germline V gene, CDR1 is SNHLY and CDR2 is FYNNEI. The CDR3 is 14 amino acids. With 4 bases removed from V and 7 bases from J, the gap between germline ends came to 14 bases. CDR3: CASSGRELWQPQHF. The CDR3 region has the DNA TGTGCCAGCAGTGGTAGGGAGCTCTGGCAGCCCCAGCATTTT.

The chain recombines TRBV6-6 with TRBJ1-4, with D unclear. The CDR3 is 15 residues long. Germline-derived CDR1 and CDR2 are MNHNY and SVGAGI (reference sequence). Trimming stripped 7 bases from V and 8 bases from J, with 20 bases between. Written as DNA, the CDR3 is TGTGCCAGCACCACACGCCCTTTAGGCGGGGAAAAACTGTTTTTT. It encodes CASTTRPLGGEKLFF.

V usage is TRBV12-5 and J usage is TRBJ2-7; a possible D gene is TRBD2 (5 bases). CDR1 is LGHNT and CDR2 is FRNRAP in the germline V gene. V lost 2 bases, J lost 1 base, and 9 bases lay in between. CDR3 length equals 14 residues. The CDR3: CASGLSGVSYEQYF. CDR3 in DNA: TGTGCTAGTGGTTTGAGCGGAGTTTCCTACGAGCAGTACTTC. The whole variable domain, remainder taken from reference TRBV12-5 and TRBJ2-7, is DARVTQTPRHKVTEMGQEVTMRCQPILGHNTVFWYRQTMMQGLELLAYFRNRAPLDDSGMPKDRFSAEMPDATLATLKIQPSEPRDSAVYFCASGLSGVSYEQYFGPGTRLTVT.

The J gene is TRBJ1-1, the V gene TRBV29-1, with 7 nucleotides matching TRBD1. The V gene end was trimmed by 7 bases and the J gene end by 0 bases; junction bases not matched to a gene: 5. The CDR3 sequence is 13 residues long. Germline V CDR1 and CDR2: SQVTM, ANQGSEA. In nucleotides, the CDR3 is TGCAGCGCCCTGACAGGGTTGAACACTGAAGCTTTCTTT. Amino acid sequence: CSALTGLNTEAFF.

The V gene is TRBV7-6, the J gene TRBJ2-2; maybe TRBD1 (6 bases). Deletions cut 8 bases from V and 5 bases from J, with 15 bases between. CDR3 length equals 14 residues. CDR1 SGHVS and CDR2 FNYEAQ come from the germline V gene. CDR3 nucleotide sequence: TGTGCCAGCCGTGGGGCAGGGGAGACCGGGGAGCTGTTTTTT. Its translation: CASRGAGETGELFF.

The chain joins TRBV7-8 to TRBJ2-3; 7 positions agree with TRBD2. After removal of 4 bases from V and 1 base from J, the junction contained 2 bases not matched to a gene. This CDR3 is built from 14 residues. Germline CDR1 SGHVS, CDR2 FQNEAQ. CDR3 sequence reads: CASSSSGGTDTQYF. CDR3 DNA: TGTGCCAGCAGCTCTAGCGGAGGCACAGATACGCAGTATTTT.

The chain carries TRBV4-2 and TRBJ1-4, with 12 nucleotides matching TRBD1. V shed 5 bases and J 7 bases; nucleotides not matched to a gene: 14. The CDR3 extends over 18 amino acids. The germline CDR1 and CDR2 sequences are LGHNA and YNFKEQ. Here the CDR3 reads CASSSRGTGGEVSEKLFF. DNA of the CDR3: TGTGCCAGCAGCTCCCGTGGGACAGGGGGCGAGGTTAGTGAAAAACTGTTTTTT.

The chain is built from TRBV7-3 and TRBJ2-7; tentatively, D is TRBD1 (5 bases). Germline V gene sequence: CDR1 SGHTA, CDR2 FQGTGA. Trimming took 1 base from V and 5 from J, leaving 12 bases between them. The CDR3 covers 14 residues. The CDR3 here is CASSLSPGKNEQYF. CDR3 nucleotides: TGTGCCAGCAGCTTAAGTCCAGGGAAGAACGAGCAGTACTTC.

This clone occurred once. The chain recombines TRBV5-4 with TRBJ2-7, with TRBD2 as a possible D gene (6 bases). CDR3 length: 15 amino acids. V was cut by 0 bases and J by 5 bases, with 15 bases left in between. Germline CDR1 SGHNT, CDR2 YYREEE (reference sequence). The CDR3 DNA reads as TGTGCCAGCAGCTTGGTTGGTGGAGGGTTGGACGAGCAGTACTTC. It is translated as CASSLVGGGLDEQYF.

J is TRBJ1-3 and V is TRBV7-8, with D perhaps matching TRBD1 (6 bases). Per germline, CDR1 SGHVS and CDR2 FQNEAQ. This CDR3 is built from 19 residues. Trimming took 5 bases from V and 1 from J, leaving 24 bases between them. The CDR3 is CASSPSPPQGRLSGNTIYF. The CDR3 nucleotides read TGTGCCAGCAGCCCTAGCCCACCCCAGGGGCGATTGTCTGGAAACACCATATATTTT.

This clone was found once. This rearrangement joins TRBV28 to TRBJ2-5; TRBD2 is a possible D gene (5 bases). The CDR3 runs 13 residues. Germline V lookup: CDR1 MDHEN, CDR2 SYDVKM. V lost 3 bases, J lost 5 bases, and 10 bases lay in between. CDR3 nucleotide sequence: TGTGCCAGCAGTTTGAGACTAACGGAGACCCAGTACTTC. Translation gives CASSLRLTETQYF. The variable domain in full, with the rest retrieved from reference TRBV28 and TRBJ2-5, is DVKVTQSSRYLVKRTGEKVFLECVQDMDHENMFWYRQDPGLGLRLIYFSYDVKMKEKGDIPEGYSVSREKKERFSLILESASTNQTSMYLCASSLRLTETQYFGPGTRLLVL.

This chain connects TRBV6-1 to TRBJ2-7; 10 bases align to TRBD1. In germline, CDR1 is MNHNS, CDR2 SASEGT. Trimming took 0 bases from V and 4 from J; bases not matched to a gene: 3. CDR3 size: 15 residues. The CDR3 bases are TGTGCCAGCAGTGAAGCGACGGGACAGGGGTACGAGCAGTACTTC. This codes for CASSEATGQGYEQYF.

The V gene is TRBV5-6, the J gene TRBJ2-7, with 7 bases that match TRBD2. With 9 bases clipped from V and 5 bases from J, the junction kept 11 bases outside the gene matches. Germline CDR1 is SGHDT and CDR2 is YYEEEE. This CDR3 is built from 13 residues. CDR3 loop: CATERENQHEQYF. The CDR3 nucleotides are TGTGCCACGGAGCGGGAAAACCAGCACGAGCAGTACTTC.

The rearrangement links TRBV7-2 to TRBJ2-1; D remains ambiguous. The length of the CDR3 is 11 residues. The germline V gene has CDR1 SGHTA and CDR2 FQGNSA. Trimming pared 4 bases from V and 12 bases from J, leaving 10 bases between. The CDR3 loop reads CASSSHSVQFF. The CDR3 DNA reads TGTGCCAGCAGCTCTCATAGTGTGCAGTTCTTC. Looking up the rest from reference TRBV7-2 and TRBJ2-1 gives the full variable domain: GAGVSQSPSNKVTEKGKDVELRCDPISGHTALYWYRQSLGQGLEFLIYFQGNSAPDKSGLPSDRFSAERTGGSVSTLTIQRTQQEDSAVYLCASSSHSVQFFGPGTRLTVL.

This rearrangement joins TRBV25-1 to TRBJ2-1; D unclear. V lost 7 bases, J lost 6 bases, and 16 bases lay in between. Germline loops: CDR1 MGHDK, CDR2 SYGVNS. This CDR3 has 14 amino acids. This CDR3 reads CASIPIDSSNEQFF. DNA for the CDR3: TGTGCCAGCATTCCTATCGATAGTTCCAATGAGCAGTTCTTC.